This TCR beta chain was observed in a study of neurological immune-mediated disorders. Time point here: longitudinal time-point 1 (baseline). From 2 million PBMCs stored at -80 C, the unsorted libraries were generated. Findings of the study overall: Expanded clones shared no identical CDR3 amino acid sequences across subjects, which suggested private TCR-beta repertoires in all groups. HTLV-1-associated myelopathy had the most TCR clonal expansion, whereas multiple sclerosis had the least (lower than in healthy controls).

This clonotype was detected ten times or more. As yet, its antigen is unknown. The V segment lost 3 bases and the J segment 3 bases; nucleotides outside the gene matches: 2. There are 13 residues in the CDR3. Looked up from germline, CDR1 is DFQATT and CDR2 is SNEGSKA (reference sequence). 5'RACE generated cDNA with 10-nucleotide random UMIs. TCRdb recomputed calls from the 5' RACE reads with MiXCR, one row per CDR3 protein. The data contain roughly 61,000 distinct CDR3 sequences, around 11% of them singletons. This sequence was found in a male donor with HTLV-1-associated myelopathy (HAM/TSP). This chain uses TRBV20-1 with TRBJ1-5; 7 nucleotides align to TRBD1. Sample: PBMCs. The CDR3 loop reads CSARGQNNQPQHF. The CDR3 DNA sequence: TGCAGTGCTAGGGGACAGAACAATCAGCCCCAGCATTTT.